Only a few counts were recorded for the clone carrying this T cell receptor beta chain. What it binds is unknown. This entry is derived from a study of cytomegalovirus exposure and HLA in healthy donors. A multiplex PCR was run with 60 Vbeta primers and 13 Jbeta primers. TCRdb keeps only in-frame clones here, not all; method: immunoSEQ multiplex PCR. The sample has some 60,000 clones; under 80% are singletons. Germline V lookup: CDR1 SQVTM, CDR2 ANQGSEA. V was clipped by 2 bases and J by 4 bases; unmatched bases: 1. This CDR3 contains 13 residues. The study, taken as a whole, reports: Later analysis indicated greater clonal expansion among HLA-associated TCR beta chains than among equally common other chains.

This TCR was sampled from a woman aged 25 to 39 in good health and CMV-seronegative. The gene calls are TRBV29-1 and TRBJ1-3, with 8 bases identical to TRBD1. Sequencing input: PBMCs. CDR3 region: CSVERDRGNTIYF. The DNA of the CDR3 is TGCAGCGTTGAAAGGGACAGGGGAAACACCATATATTTT.